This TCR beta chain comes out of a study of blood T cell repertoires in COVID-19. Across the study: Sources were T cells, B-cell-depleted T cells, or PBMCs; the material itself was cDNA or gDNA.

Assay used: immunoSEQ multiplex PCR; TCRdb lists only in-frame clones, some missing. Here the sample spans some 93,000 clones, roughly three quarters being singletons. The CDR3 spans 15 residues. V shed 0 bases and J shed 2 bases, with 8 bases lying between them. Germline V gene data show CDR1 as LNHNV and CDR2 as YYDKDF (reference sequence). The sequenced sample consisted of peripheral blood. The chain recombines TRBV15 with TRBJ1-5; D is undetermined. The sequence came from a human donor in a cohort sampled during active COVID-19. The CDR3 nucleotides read TGTGCCACCAGCAGAGATCTATCGGGCAATCAGCCCCAGCATTTT. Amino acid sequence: CATSRDLSGNQPQHF.